One sample yielded the 29 T cell receptor beta chains listed below, sequenced in a study of T-cell reconstitution after alpha-beta-depleted transplantation in children (dated by TCRdb to about 2016). Receptors were amplified or captured by PCR. TCRdb records Illumina HiSeq 2500 as the sequencer. To normalize quantification of the TCRbeta repertoire, the TCR libraries were built with molecular barcoding that relied on unique molecular identifiers. TCRdb reran the public reads through fastp at Q25 and MiXCR, keeping productive beta chains. Every entry covers one CDR3 protein and lists the most common genes and DNA from its rows. Counted in this sample were over 400,000 distinct CDR3 sequences; under 15% of them appeared once. The ten largest clones capture less than 6.5% of the sample. Here the sequenced sample was PBMCs from the stem cell graft donor, taken from the stem cell graft. These TCRs come from a human donor who donated a stem cell graft to a child with combined immunodeficiency.

This clonotype was seen more than once but under ten times. V usage is TRBV5-5 and J usage is TRBJ2-5, with 14 bases matching TRBD2. Losses at the gene ends were 3 bases for V and 1 base for J; bases not matched to a gene: 8. The CDR3 runs to 18 residues. Germline V gives CDR1 SGHKS, CDR2 YYEKEE (reference sequence). In DNA form, the CDR3 reads TGTGCCAGCAGCTCGGGACTAGCGGGAGTCCTGATCCAAGAGACCCAGTACTTC. It encodes CASSSGLAGVLIQETQYF.

The chain combines TRBV9 with TRBJ2-5, with D possibly TRBD1 on 5 matching bases. Per the germline V gene, CDR1 is SGDLS and CDR2 is YYNGEE. Trimming removed 3 bases at V and 0 bases at J, with 6 bases between. The CDR3 loop spans 13 amino acids. This CDR3 is CASSAGYQETQYF. CDR3 nucleotide sequence: TGTGCCAGCAGCGCAGGGTACCAAGAGACCCAGTACTTC.

Note on this clonotype: A junction end diverges from the germline sequence, so it may reflect a read error. CDR3 sequence reads: CASSLGTEVRDF. DNA of the CDR3: TGTGCCAGCAGCTTGGGGACGGAGGTTAGAGACTTC. The chain has TRBV7-2 and TRBJ2-7, with D possibly being TRBD1 or TRBD2 (5 bases each). The CDR3 runs 12 residues. Germline CDR1 and CDR2: SGHTA and FQGNSA.

This clonotype was observed at least ten times. The chain is built from TRBV12-3 or TRBV12-4 and TRBJ2-2; tentatively, D is TRBD1 or TRBD2 (5 bases each). The CDR3 extends over 16 amino acids. With 5 bases removed from V and 2 bases from J, the gap between germline ends came to 15 bases. The DNA of the CDR3 is TGTGCCAGCAGTCCGTGGGGGAGTTTTAACACCGGGGAGCTGTTTTTT. This encodes CASSPWGSFNTGELFF.

This rearrangement joins TRBV5-1 to TRBJ2-5; 11 bases map to TRBD2. The junction had 4 bases not matched to a gene; V was cut back by 0 bases and J by 3 bases. The CDR3 loop spans 16 amino acids. Germline CDR1 is SGHRS and CDR2 is YFSETQ. The CDR3 DNA follows: TGCGCCAGCAGCTTGGCGACTAGCGGGGTGGAAGAGACCCAGTACTTC. Its protein is CASSLATSGVEETQYF.

This clonotype has a count of ten or more. The rearrangement joins TRBV12-3 or TRBV12-4 to TRBJ2-3, with D perhaps TRBD2 (5 bases). The CDR3 loop spans 15 amino acids. Trimming took off 3 bases at V and 3 bases at J, with 13 bases between the two ends. In nucleotides, the CDR3 is TGTGCCAGCAGTTTGGGAGTTGCACGGACAGATACGCAGTATTTT. Translated: CASSLGVARTDTQYF.

This clonotype was found a few times. The chain has TRBV12-3 or TRBV12-4 and TRBJ1-5; D remains unclear. The CDR3 contains 15 residues. With 6 bases removed from V and 0 bases from J, the gap between germline ends came to 12 bases. As DNA, the CDR3 is TGTGCCAGCAGCCTCGACACAAATAGCAATCAGCCCCAGCATTTT. Residues: CASSLDTNSNQPQHF.

J is TRBJ2-1 and V is TRBV4-3; no clear D gene. The V gene lost 4 bases and the J gene lost 0 bases, with 10 bases spanning the gap. The CDR3 extends over 15 amino acids. The germline gives CDR1 LGHNA, CDR2 YSLEER. The CDR3 is CASSPSRSSYNEQFF. CDR3 nucleotides: TGCGCCAGCAGCCCCTCTCGCAGCTCCTACAATGAGCAGTTCTTC.

As DNA, the CDR3 is TGTGCCACCAGCACAGGGGATACGCAGTATTTT. Amino acid sequence: CATSTGDTQYF. V usage is TRBV15 and J usage is TRBJ2-3, with a possible D match to TRBD1 (5 bases). The germline V gene has CDR1 LNHNV and CDR2 YYDKDF (reference sequence). Deletions cut 4 bases from V and 6 bases from J, with 5 bases between. There are 11 residues in the CDR3.

The chain employs TRBV24-1 and TRBJ2-7, with 7 bases matching TRBD1. Losses at the gene ends were 2 bases for V and 5 bases for J; bases not matched to a gene: 5. From germline, CDR1 is KGHDR and CDR2 SFDVKD. The CDR3 is 14 amino acids. CDR3 in amino acids: CATSDWTGSNEQYF. The CDR3 DNA reads TGTGCCACCAGTGATTGGACAGGATCAAACGAGCAGTACTTC.

The chain links TRBV5-5 to TRBJ2-7; D unresolved. Trimming pared 0 bases from V and 2 bases from J, leaving 6 bases between. Germline V gene lookup returns CDR1 SGHKS and CDR2 YYEKEE (reference sequence). The CDR3 loop spans 13 amino acids. The CDR3 DNA reads TGTGCCAGCAGCTTGGCCGTTACCTACGAGCAGTACTTC. Its translation: CASSLAVTYEQYF.

The sample holds a few counts of this clonotype. The chain employs TRBV2 and TRBJ2-5, with D perhaps matching TRBD1 (6 bases). V was shortened by 8 bases and J by 5 bases, with 15 bases between the two germline ends. Germline CDR1 and CDR2: SNHLY and FYNNEI. This CDR3 is 13 amino acids long. In DNA form, the CDR3 reads TGTGCCAGCCAAACGGGAAGGGGGGAGACCCAGTACTTC. Translation: CASQTGRGETQYF.

The V gene is TRBV4-3, the J gene TRBJ2-1; 7 bases agree with TRBD1. The V segment lost 6 bases and the J segment 0 bases; nucleotides outside the gene matches: 11. This CDR3 region has 17 residues. Germline V gene sequence: CDR1 LGHNA, CDR2 YSLEER. CDR3 loop: CASSLRDSLFSYNEQFF. In DNA form, the CDR3 reads TGCGCCAGCAGTCTCAGGGACAGCCTTTTCTCCTACAATGAGCAGTTCTTC.

The chain combines TRBV5-1 with TRBJ1-5; 9 bases are shared with TRBD1. The CDR3 totals 16 residues. Trimming removed 7 bases from V and 3 bases from J; junction bases left unmatched: 11. In germline, CDR1 is SGHRS, CDR2 YFSETQ. CDR3 DNA sequence: TGCGCCAGCGGGACAGGGCTAAAGGCACTCAATCAGCCCCAGCATTTT. This encodes CASGTGLKALNQPQHF.

The chain recombines TRBV5-1 with TRBJ2-3, with 8 nucleotides matching TRBD1. The J segment lost 6 bases and the V segment lost 2 bases, leaving 2 bases of the junction unmatched. This CDR3 spans 13 amino acids. Germline V gene lookup returns CDR1 SGHRS and CDR2 YFSETQ. CDR3 coding DNA: TGCGCCAGCAGCTTCACAGGGGGGGATACGCAGTATTTT. This encodes CASSFTGGDTQYF.

V usage is TRBV12-3 or TRBV12-4 and J usage is TRBJ1-2; D is possibly TRBD1 (5 bases). The CDR3 runs 12 residues. Trimming left V 6 bases short and J 8 bases short, with 13 bases between. CDR3 in amino acids: CASRTTARGYTF. DNA of the CDR3: TGTGCCAGCAGAACGACAGCCAGGGGCTACACCTTC.

In its sample, this clonotype was seen a few times. This chain joins TRBV4-3 and TRBJ2-7, with 9 bases lining up with TRBD1. The CDR3 has 15 residues. The V gene end was trimmed by 3 bases and the J gene end by 1 base; junction bases not matched to a gene: 4. From germline, CDR1 is LGHNA and CDR2 YSLEER. CDR3 DNA sequence: TGCGCCAGCAGCCAGGGACAGGGAGAATCCTACGAGCAGTACTTC. It codes for CASSQGQGESYEQYF.

This chain links TRBV12-3 or TRBV12-4 with TRBJ1-1; D unclear. The CDR3 has 15 amino acids. The germline V and J ends were trimmed by 3 bases and 4 bases, with 15 bases remaining between them. The CDR3 sequence is CASSLSSGPATEAFF. In DNA, the CDR3 is TGTGCCAGCAGTTTGAGCTCCGGTCCGGCCACTGAAGCTTTCTTT.

This clonotype occurred a few times. The chain carries TRBV11-2 and TRBJ2-1; 16 bases agree with TRBD2. Germline V gene lookup returns CDR1 SGHAT and CDR2 FQNNGV. Trimming removed 1 base from V and 7 bases from J; junction bases left unmatched: 7. The CDR3 sequence is 18 residues long. The CDR3: CASSLVGTSGRGRNEQFF. In DNA, the CDR3 is TGTGCCAGCAGCTTAGTAGGGACTAGCGGGAGGGGTAGAAATGAGCAGTTCTTC.

This clonotype was counted only a few times. The chain joins TRBV29-1 to TRBJ2-1, with 14 bases matching TRBD2. The CDR3 consists of 14 residues. V dropped 7 bases and J dropped 8; count of bases not matched to a gene: 7. Germline assignment: CDR1 SQVTM and CDR2 ANQGSEA. The CDR3 nucleotides are TGCAGCGCAGGGACTAGCGGGAGTGGCGATGAGCAGTTCTTC. Translating it yields CSAGTSGSGDEQFF.

The V call is TRBV29-1, the J call TRBJ2-3; D remains unclear. Germline CDR1 is SQVTM and CDR2 is ANQGSEA. The CDR3 sequence is 12 residues long. V was cut by 8 bases and J by 4 bases, with 13 bases left in between. As DNA, the CDR3 is TGCAGCTATGAAAAGCTCGCAGATACGCAGTATTTT. Protein: CSYEKLADTQYF.

This clonotype was seen only a few times. The chain combines TRBV6-2 or TRBV6-3 with TRBJ2-1; no reliable D call. Looked up from germline, CDR1 is MNHEY and CDR2 is SVGEGT. The V end lost 8 bases, the J end lost 5 bases, and 16 bases lay between the germline ends. The CDR3 totals 14 residues. The DNA of the CDR3 is TGTGCCAGCCACCATCCCGGCCTTAACAATGAGCAGTTCTTC. Amino acids: CASHHPGLNNEQFF.

This clonotype was counted a few times. V gene TRBV7-2 combines with J gene TRBJ1-2; unclear D gene. Looked up from germline, CDR1 is SGHTA and CDR2 is FQGNSA. The CDR3 runs to 15 residues. The germline V and J ends were trimmed by 1 base and 2 bases, with 11 bases remaining between them. The CDR3 DNA follows: TGTGCCAGCAGCTTAGAGGTCACGGTGAACTATGGCTACACCTTC. It translates to CASSLEVTVNYGYTF.

This clonotype was counted many times. The rearrangement uses TRBV12-3 or TRBV12-4 and TRBJ1-1, with D tentatively TRBD1 (6 bases). The CDR3 consists of 13 residues. Trimming cost V 10 bases and J 1 base, with 13 bases left between them. The CDR3 sequence is CATQGHPNTEAFF. The CDR3 nucleotides read TGTGCCACACAGGGACACCCGAACACTGAAGCTTTCTTT.

This clonotype appeared many times. V and J are TRBV27 and TRBJ2-5; 8 bases match TRBD2. CDR3 length equals 13 residues. Looked up from germline, CDR1 is MNHEY and CDR2 is SMNVEV (reference sequence). The V gene end was trimmed by 4 bases and the J gene end by 7 bases; junction bases not matched to a gene: 5. The CDR3: CASSYREGGTQYF. DNA of the CDR3: TGTGCCAGCAGTTACCGGGAGGGAGGGACCCAGTACTTC.

There are many counts of this clonotype. V is TRBV4-3 and J is TRBJ2-2; 10 bases agree with TRBD2. V lost 3 bases, J lost 2 bases, and 9 bases stayed unmatched. The CDR3 consists of 18 residues. Germline lookup yields CDR1 LGHNA and CDR2 YSLEER. The CDR3 region is CASSQNLLAGLNTGELFF. The CDR3 nucleotides read TGCGCCAGCAGCCAGAACTTACTAGCGGGGCTTAACACCGGGGAGCTGTTTTTT.

The chain combines TRBV6-1 with TRBJ2-2, with TRBD2 identical over 7 bases. CDR3 length: 15 amino acids. V was clipped by 5 bases and J by 6 bases; unmatched bases: 9. CDR1 is MNHNS and CDR2 is SASEGT in the germline V gene. The CDR3 loop is CASSLYSLAPGELFF. CDR3 nucleotides: TGTGCCAGCAGTCTATACTCACTAGCGCCCGGGGAGCTGTTTTTT.

V gene TRBV13 combines with J gene TRBJ1-6; a possible D gene is TRBD1 (6 bases). V lost 3 bases to trimming and J lost 9 bases, with 12 bases between them. CDR3 size: 14 residues. Germline CDR1 and CDR2: PRHDT and FYEKMQ (reference sequence). CDR3 sequence (DNA): TGTGCCAGCAGCTTCCGGGGGGACATTTCACCCCTCCACTTT. Amino acid sequence: CASSFRGDISPLHF.

The chain employs TRBV5-6 and TRBJ1-5; TRBD1 might be the D (5 bases). The germline CDR1 and CDR2 sequences are SGHDT and YYEEEE. The CDR3 extends over 16 amino acids. V was shortened by 1 base and J by 5 bases, with 16 bases between the two germline ends. The CDR3 region is CASSLFQVGGDQPQHF. CDR3 nucleotide sequence: TGTGCCAGCAGCTTGTTCCAAGTGGGAGGGGATCAGCCCCAGCATTTT.